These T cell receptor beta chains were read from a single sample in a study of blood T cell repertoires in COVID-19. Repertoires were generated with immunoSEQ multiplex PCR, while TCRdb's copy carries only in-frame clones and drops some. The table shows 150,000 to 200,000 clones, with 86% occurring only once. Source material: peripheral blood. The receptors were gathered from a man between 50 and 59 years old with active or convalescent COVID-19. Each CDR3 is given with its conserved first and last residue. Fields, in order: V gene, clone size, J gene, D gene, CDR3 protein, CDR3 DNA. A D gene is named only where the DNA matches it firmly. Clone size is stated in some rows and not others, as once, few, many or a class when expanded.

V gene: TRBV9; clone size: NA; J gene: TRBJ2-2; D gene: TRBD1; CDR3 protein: CASSLGTGPNTGELFF; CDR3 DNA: TGTGCCAGCTCCCTCGGGACAGGGCCCAACACCGGGGAGCTGTTTTTT
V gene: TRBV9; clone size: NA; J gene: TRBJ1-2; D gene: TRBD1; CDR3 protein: CASSVGQANYGYTF; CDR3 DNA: TGTGCCAGCAGCGTCGGACAGGCAAACTATGGCTACACCTTC
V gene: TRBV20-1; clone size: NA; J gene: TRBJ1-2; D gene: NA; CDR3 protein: CSAVQSYGYTF; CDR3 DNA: TGCAGTGCTGTACAGAGCTATGGCTACACCTTC
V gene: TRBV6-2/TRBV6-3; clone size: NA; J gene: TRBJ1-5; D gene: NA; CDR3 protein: CASSYTPRQDLHF; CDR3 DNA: TGTGCCAGCAGTTACACACCGAGACAGGACTTACATTTT
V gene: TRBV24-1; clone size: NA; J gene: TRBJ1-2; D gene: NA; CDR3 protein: CATSDPRGSQANYGYTF; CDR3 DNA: TGTGCCACCAGTGATCCCCGTGGCAGTCAAGCTAACTATGGCTACACCTTC
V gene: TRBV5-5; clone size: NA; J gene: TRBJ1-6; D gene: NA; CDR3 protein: CASSLSPGASNSPLHF; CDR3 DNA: TGTGCCAGCAGCTTATCCCCAGGGGCGAGCAATTCACCCCTCCACTTT
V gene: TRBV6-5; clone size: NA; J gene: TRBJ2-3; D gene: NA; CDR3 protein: CASTLKDTQYF; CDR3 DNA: TGTGCCAGCACCCTAAAAGATACGCAGTATTTT
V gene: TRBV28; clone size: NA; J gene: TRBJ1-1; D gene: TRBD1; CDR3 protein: CASSYVKGGQRPRAFF; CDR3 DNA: TGTGCCAGCAGCTACGTCAAAGGGGGACAGCGGCCTCGAGCTTTCTTT
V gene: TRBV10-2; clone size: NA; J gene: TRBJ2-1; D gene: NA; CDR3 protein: CASMRADEQFF; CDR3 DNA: TGCGCCAGCATGAGGGCGGATGAGCAGTTCTTC
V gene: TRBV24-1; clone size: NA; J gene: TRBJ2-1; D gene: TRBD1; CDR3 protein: CATSDPSSTGVNNEQFF; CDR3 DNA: TGTGCCACCAGTGACCCTAGCTCAACAGGGGTCAACAATGAGCAGTTCTTC
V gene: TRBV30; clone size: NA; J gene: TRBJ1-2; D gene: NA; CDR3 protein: CASRGGEGNYGYTF; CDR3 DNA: TGTGCCTCCCGAGGGGGGGAAGGGAACTATGGCTACACCTTC
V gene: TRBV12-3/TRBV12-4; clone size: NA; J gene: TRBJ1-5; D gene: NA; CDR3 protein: CASSFRRQPQHF; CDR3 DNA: TGTGCCAGCAGTTTTCGGAGACAGCCCCAGCATTTT
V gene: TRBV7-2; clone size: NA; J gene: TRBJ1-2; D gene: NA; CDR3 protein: CASSSGGPNYGYTF; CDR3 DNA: TGTGCCAGCAGCTCCGGGGGGCCGAACTATGGCTACACCTTC
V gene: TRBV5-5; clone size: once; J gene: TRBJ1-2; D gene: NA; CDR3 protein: CASSLMTGRYGYTF; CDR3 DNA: TGTGCCAGCAGCCTCATGACAGGACGCTATGGCTACACCTTC
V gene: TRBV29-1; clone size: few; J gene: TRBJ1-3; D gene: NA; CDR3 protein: CSATDSRSGNTIYF; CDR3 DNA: TGCAGCGCCACGGACAGCCGATCTGGAAACACCATATATTTT
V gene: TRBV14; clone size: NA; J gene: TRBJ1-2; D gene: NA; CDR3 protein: CASSQQGAYGYTF; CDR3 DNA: TGTGCCAGCAGCCAACAGGGTGCCTATGGCTACACCTTC
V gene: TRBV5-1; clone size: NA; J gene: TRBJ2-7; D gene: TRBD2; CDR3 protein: CASSSRAGGYSYEQYF; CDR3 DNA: TGCGCCAGCAGCTCTCGAGCGGGAGGATACTCCTACGAGCAGTACTTC
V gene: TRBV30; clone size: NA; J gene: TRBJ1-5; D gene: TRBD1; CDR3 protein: CAWSGTGRNQPQHF; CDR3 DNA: TGTGCCTGGTCCGGGACAGGGCGAAATCAGCCCCAGCATTTT
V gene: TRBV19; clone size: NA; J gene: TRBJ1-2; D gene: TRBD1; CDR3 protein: CASTRAIQDRGYGYTF; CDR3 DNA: TGTGCCAGTACCCGTGCTATTCAGGACAGGGGATATGGCTACACCTTC
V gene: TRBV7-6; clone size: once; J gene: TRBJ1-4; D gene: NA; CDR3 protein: CASSSGITYNEKLFF; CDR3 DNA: TGTGCCAGCAGCTCCGGGATCACTTATAATGAAAAACTGTTTTTT
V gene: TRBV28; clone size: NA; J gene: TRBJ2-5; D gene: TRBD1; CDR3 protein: CASSPRTGVGETQYF; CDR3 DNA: TGTGCCAGCAGTCCTCGGACAGGGGTAGGAGAGACCCAGTACTTC
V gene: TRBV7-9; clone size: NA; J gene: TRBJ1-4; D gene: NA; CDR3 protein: CASSFSGGREEKLFF; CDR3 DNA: TGTGCCAGCAGCTTTTCAGGAGGGCGGGAAGAAAAACTGTTTTTT
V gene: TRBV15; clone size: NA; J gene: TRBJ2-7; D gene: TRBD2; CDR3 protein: CATSRELAGYEQYF; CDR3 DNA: TGTGCCACCAGCAGAGAACTAGCGGGCTACGAGCAGTACTTC
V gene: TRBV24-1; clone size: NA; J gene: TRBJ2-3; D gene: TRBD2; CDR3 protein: CATSDPALPGRSDTQYF; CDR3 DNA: TGTGCCACCAGTGATCCCGCTCTCCCCGGGAGGTCAGATACGCAGTATTTT
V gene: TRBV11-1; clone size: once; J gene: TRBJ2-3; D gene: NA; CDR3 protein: CASSISMGSDTQYF; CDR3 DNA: TGTGCCAGCAGCATTAGTATGGGCTCAGATACGCAGTATTTT
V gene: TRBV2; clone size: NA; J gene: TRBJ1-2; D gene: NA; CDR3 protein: CASSGRSRDYGYTF; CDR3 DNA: TGTGCCAGCAGTGGCCGTTCCAGGGACTATGGCTACACCTTC
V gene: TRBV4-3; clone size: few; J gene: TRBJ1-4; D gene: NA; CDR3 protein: CASSQATGPNEKLFF; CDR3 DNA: TGCGCCAGCAGCCAAGCGACAGGTCCTAATGAAAAACTGTTTTTT
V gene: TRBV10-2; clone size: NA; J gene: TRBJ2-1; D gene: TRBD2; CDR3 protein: CASSVILAGYDEQFF; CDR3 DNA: TGCGCCAGCAGTGTTATACTAGCGGGATACGATGAGCAGTTCTTC
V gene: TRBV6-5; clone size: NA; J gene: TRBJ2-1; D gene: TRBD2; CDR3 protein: CASSRGGLFSEQFF; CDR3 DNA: TGTGCCAGCAGTCGGGGGGGCCTATTCTCTGAGCAGTTCTTC
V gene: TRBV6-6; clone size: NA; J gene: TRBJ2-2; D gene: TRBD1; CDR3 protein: CASSSTRTGGTGELFF; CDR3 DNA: TGTGCCAGCAGTTCTACCCGGACAGGGGGCACCGGGGAGCTGTTTTTT
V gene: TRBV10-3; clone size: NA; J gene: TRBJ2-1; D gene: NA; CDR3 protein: CAISEPRGSYNEQFF; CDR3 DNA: TGTGCCATCAGTGAGCCCAGGGGCTCCTACAATGAGCAGTTCTTC
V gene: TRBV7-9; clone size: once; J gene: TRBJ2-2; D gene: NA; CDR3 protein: CASSPLLGELFF; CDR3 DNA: TGTGCCAGCAGCCCCCTACTCGGGGAGCTGTTTTTT
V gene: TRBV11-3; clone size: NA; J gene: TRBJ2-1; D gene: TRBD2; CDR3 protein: CASSNRGGRGEQFF; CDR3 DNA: TGTGCCAGCAGCAACCGGGGGGGCCGCGGTGAGCAGTTCTTC
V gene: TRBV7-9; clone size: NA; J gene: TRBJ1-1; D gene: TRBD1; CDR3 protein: CASILDRANTEAFF; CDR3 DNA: TGTGCCAGCATCCTGGACAGGGCCAACACTGAAGCTTTCTTT
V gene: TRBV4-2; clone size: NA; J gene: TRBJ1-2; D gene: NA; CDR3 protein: CASSQQIPPDYGYTF; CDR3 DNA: TGTGCCAGCAGCCAACAGATTCCGCCTGACTATGGCTACACCTTC
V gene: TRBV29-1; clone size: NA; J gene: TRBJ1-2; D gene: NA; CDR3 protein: CSALLGQGGYTF; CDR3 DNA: TGCAGCGCTCTTTTGGGCCAGGGTGGCTACACCTTC
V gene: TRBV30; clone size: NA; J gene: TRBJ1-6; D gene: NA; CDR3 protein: CAWDQQGTSPLHF; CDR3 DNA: TGTGCCTGGGACCAACAGGGAACATCACCCCTCCACTTT
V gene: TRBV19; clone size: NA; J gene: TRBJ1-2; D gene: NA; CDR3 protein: CASSEPHGQHGGVSGYTF; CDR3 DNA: TGTGCCAGTAGTGAACCCCATGGACAGCACGGAGGAGTATCGGGCTACACCTTC
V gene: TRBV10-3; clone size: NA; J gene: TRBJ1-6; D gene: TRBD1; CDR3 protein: CAISGGQGEASPLHF; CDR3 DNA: TGTGCCATCAGTGGCGGACAGGGAGAGGCCTCACCCCTCCACTTT
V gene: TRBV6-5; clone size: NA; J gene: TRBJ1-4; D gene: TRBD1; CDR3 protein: CASSRPGTGTKLFF; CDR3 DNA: TGTGCCAGCAGCCGTCCCGGGACAGGGACAAAACTGTTTTTT
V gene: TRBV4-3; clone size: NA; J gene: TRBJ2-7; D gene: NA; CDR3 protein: CASSQDGGGAYEQYF; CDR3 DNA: TGCGCCAGCAGCCAAGATGGGGGAGGCGCCTACGAGCAGTACTTC
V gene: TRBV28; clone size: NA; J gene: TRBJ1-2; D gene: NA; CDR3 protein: CASRPVQGHYGYTF; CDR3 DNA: TGTGCCAGCAGACCCGTCCAGGGTCACTATGGCTACACCTTC
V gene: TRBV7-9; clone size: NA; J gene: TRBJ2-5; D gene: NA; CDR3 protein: CASSLVLGRETQYF; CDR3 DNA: TGTGCCAGCAGCTTAGTGTTGGGGCGGGAGACCCAGTACTTC
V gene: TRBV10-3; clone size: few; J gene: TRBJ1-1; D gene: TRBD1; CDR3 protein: CAITQGALNTEAFF; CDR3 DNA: TGTGCCATCACTCAGGGGGCCCTGAACACTGAAGCTTTCTTT
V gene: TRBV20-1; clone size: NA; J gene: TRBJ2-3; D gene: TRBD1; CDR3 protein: CSASSTGDFTDTQYF; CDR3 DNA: TGCAGTGCTAGTTCAACAGGGGATTTCACAGATACGCAGTATTTT
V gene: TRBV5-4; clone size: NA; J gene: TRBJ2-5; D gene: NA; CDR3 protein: CASSPSPQETQYF; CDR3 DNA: TGTGCCAGCAGCCCCTCCCCTCAAGAGACCCAGTACTTC
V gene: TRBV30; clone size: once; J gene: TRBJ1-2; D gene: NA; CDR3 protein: CAWSVGRLEGYTF; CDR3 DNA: TGTGCCTGGAGTGTGGGTAGATTGGAGGGCTACACCTTC
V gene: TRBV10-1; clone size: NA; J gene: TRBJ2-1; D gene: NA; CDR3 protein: CASSVCEQFF; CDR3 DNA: TGCGCCAGCAGTGTATGTGAGCAGTTCTTC
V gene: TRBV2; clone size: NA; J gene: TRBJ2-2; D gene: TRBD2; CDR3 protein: CASHGTRLGGELFF; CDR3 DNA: TGTGCCAGCCACGGGACTAGACTTGGCGGGGAGCTGTTTTTT
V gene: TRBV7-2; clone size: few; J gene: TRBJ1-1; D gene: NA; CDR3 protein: CASSLGGTLNTEAFF; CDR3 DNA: TGTGCCAGCAGCTTAGGTGGGACACTGAACACTGAAGCTTTCTTT
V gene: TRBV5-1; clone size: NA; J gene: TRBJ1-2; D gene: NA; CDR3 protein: CASSPTGTTGYGYTF; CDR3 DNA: TGCGCCAGCAGCCCTACAGGGACGACGGGATATGGCTACACCTTC
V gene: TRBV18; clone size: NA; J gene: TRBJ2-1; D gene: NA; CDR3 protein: CASSPQLAHNEQFF; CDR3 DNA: TGTGCCAGCTCACCACAACTAGCTCATAATGAGCAGTTCTTC
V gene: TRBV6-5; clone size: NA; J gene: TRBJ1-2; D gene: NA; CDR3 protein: CASSLGHPANYGYTF; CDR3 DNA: TGTGCCAGCAGTCTGGGGCACCCGGCTAACTATGGCTACACCTTC
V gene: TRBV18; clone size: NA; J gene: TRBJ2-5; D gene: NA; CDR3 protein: CASSPPLLEETQYF; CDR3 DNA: TGTGCCAGCTCACCACCACTACTCGAAGAGACCCAGTACTTC
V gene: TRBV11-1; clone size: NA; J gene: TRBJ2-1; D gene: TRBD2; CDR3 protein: CASSFAGGLWFF; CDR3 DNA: TGTGCCAGCAGCTTCGCGGGGGGGCTATGGTTCTTC
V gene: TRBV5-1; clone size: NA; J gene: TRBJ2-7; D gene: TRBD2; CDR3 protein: CASSFEAGVTEQYF; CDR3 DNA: TGCGCCAGCAGCTTTGAGGCGGGAGTCACCGAGCAGTACTTC
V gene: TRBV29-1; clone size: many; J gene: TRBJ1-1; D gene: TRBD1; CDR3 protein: CSVDGQGNTEAFF; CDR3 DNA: TGCAGCGTTGACGGACAGGGGAACACTGAAGCTTTCTTT
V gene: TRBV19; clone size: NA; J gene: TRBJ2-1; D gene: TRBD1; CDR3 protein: CASSIVGTGLYNEQFF; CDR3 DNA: TGTGCCAGTAGTATTGTTGGGACAGGGCTCTACAATGAGCAGTTCTTC
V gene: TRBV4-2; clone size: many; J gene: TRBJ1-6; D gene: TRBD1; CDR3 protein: CASSQGTGENSPLHF; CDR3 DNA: TGTGCCAGCAGCCAGGGGACAGGGGAGAATTCACCCCTCCACTTT
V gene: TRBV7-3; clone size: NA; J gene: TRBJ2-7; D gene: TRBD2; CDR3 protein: CASSLTGTSGGVRSEQYF; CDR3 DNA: TGTGCCAGCAGCTTAACAGGGACTAGCGGGGGAGTTAGATCCGAGCAGTACTTC